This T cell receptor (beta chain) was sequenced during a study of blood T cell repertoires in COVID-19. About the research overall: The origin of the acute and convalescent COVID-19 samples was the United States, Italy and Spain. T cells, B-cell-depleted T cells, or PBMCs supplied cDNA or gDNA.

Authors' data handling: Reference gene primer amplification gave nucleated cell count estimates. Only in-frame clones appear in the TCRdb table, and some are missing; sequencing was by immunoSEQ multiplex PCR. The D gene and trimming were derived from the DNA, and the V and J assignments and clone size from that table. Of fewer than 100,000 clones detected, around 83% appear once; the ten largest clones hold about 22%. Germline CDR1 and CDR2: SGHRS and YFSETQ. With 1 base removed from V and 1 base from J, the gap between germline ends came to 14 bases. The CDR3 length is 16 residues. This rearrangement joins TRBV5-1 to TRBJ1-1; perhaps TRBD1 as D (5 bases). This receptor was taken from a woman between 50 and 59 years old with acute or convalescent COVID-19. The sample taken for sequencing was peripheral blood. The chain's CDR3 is CASSLTGGGENTEAFF. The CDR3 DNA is TGCGCCAGCAGCTTGACAGGCGGTGGGGAGAACACTGAAGCTTTCTTT. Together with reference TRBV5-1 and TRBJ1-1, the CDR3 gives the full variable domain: KAGVTQTPRYLIKTRGQQVTLSCSPISGHRSVSWYQQTPGQGLQFLFEYFSETQRNKGNFPGRFSGRQFSNSRSEMNVSTLELGDSALYLCASSLTGGGENTEAFFGQGTRLTVV.